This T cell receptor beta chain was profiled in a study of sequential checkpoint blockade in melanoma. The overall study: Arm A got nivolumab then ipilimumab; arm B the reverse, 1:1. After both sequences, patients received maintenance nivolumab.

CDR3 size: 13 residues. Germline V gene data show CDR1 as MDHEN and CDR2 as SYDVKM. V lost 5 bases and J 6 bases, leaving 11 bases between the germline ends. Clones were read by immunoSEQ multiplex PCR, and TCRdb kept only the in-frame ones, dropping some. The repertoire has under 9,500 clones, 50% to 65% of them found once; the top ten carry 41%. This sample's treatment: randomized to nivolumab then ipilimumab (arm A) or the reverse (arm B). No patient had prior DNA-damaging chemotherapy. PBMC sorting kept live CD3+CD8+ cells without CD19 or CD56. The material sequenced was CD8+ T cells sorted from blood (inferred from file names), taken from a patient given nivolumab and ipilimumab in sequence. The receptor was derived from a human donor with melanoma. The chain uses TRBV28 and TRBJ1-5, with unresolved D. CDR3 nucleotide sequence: TGTGCCAGCAGTCCCACTATAATTCAGCCCCAGCATTTT. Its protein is CASSPTIIQPQHF.